The rows below give T cell receptor beta chains drawn from one sample of a study of human T cells and chemical hapten exposure. Each CDR3 protein gets one entry after TCRdb re-called the RACE reads with MiXCR. In the table there are roughly 50,000 distinct CDR3 sequences, approximately 9.9% of which are singletons. The input for sequencing was whole blood, taken in connection with sensitization to the hapten diphenylcyclopropenone (DPC). The receptor source for this set is a middle-aged woman with alopecia areata. Some clones in this sample may be carry-over from other donors' samples. Both conserved end residues are part of each CDR3.

J,V,CDR3
TRBJ1-1,TRBV5-1,CASSLERGRTEAFF
TRBJ2-2,TRBV13,CASSLVGRGARTGELFF
TRBJ1-2,TRBV19,CASMTGTLNYGYTF
TRBJ2-7,TRBV28,CASSPAGRPYEQYF
TRBJ2-3,TRBV3-1,CASSQISDTQYF
TRBJ2-3,TRBV7-9,CASSLRDSLGDTQYF
TRBJ2-3,TRBV9,CASSVGVNPSTDTQYF
TRBJ2-1,TRBV27,CASSSYYNEQFF
TRBJ2-1,TRBV10-3,CAISEPGTVGSEQFF
TRBJ2-5,TRBV20-1,CSARGASGAEETQYF
TRBJ1-1,TRBV20-1,CSARGTGADTEAFF
TRBJ1-3,TRBV23-1,CASTKARTGNTIYF
TRBJ2-1,TRBV6-1,CASSEAERTSGYEQFF
TRBJ2-7,TRBV11-2,CASSPIGTGFYEQYF
TRBJ2-7,TRBV4-3,CASSQEGQGIYEQYF
TRBJ2-7,TRBV2,CARSQGRGYEQYF
TRBJ2-3,TRBV6-2/TRBV6-3,CAIHRAGTDTQYF
TRBJ1-3,TRBV4-1,CASSQEGARLSGNTIYF
TRBJ1-1,TRBV7-2,CASSSTATANTEAFF
TRBJ1-1,TRBV4-3,CASSPEARARMNTEAFF